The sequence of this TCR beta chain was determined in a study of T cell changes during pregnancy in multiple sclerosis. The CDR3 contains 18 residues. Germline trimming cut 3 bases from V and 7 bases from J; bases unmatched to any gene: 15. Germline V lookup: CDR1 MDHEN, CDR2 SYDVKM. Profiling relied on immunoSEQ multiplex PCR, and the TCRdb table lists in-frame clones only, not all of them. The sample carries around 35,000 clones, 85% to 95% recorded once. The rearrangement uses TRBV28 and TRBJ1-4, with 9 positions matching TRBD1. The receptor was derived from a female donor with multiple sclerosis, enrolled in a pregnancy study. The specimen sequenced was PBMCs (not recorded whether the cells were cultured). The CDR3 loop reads CASSFSPATGGPVEKLFF. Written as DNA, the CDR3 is TGTGCCAGCAGTTTTTCCCCGGCTACAGGGGGCCCCGTTGAAAAACTGTTTTTT.